This TCR beta chain was identified during a study of blood T cell repertoires in COVID-19. Study-wide background: Acute and convalescent COVID-19 specimens originated in the United States, Italy and Spain. T cells, B-cell-depleted T cells, or PBMCs provided the cDNA or gDNA that served as material.

In germline, CDR1 is SQVTM, CDR2 ANQGSEA. Trimming left V 6 bases short and J 4 bases short, with 12 bases between. There are 12 residues in the CDR3. Clones were sequenced by immunoSEQ multiplex PCR, and TCRdb holds only the in-frame ones, with some missing. Of roughly 200,000 clones in the sample, roughly 88% were seen once. In its sample, this clone was seen once. Sequencing used peripheral blood. The TCR comes from a woman aged 25-40 years with acute or convalescent COVID-19. The chain employs TRBV29-1 and TRBJ1-1; D perhaps matches TRBD1 (5 bases). CDR3 sequence (DNA): TGCAGCGTCGCAGCCGGGGGCACTGAAGCTTTCTTT. Its translation is CSVAAGGTEAFF.